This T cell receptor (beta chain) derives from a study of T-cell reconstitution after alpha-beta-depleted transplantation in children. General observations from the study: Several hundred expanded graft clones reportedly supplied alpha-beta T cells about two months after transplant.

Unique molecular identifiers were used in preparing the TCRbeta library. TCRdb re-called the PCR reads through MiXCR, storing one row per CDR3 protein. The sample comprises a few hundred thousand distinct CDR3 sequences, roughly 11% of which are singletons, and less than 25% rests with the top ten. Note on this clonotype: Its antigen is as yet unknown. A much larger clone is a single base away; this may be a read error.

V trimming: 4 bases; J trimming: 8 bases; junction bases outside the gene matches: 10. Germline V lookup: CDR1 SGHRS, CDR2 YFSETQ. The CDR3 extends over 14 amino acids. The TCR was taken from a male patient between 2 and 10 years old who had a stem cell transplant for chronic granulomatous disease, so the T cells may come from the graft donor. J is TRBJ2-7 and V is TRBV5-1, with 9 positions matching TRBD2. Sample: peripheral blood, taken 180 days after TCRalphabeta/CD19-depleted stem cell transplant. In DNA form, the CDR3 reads TGCGCCAGCAGCAAACTAGCGGGTCTAACCAAGCAGTACTTC. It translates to CASSKLAGLTKQYF.